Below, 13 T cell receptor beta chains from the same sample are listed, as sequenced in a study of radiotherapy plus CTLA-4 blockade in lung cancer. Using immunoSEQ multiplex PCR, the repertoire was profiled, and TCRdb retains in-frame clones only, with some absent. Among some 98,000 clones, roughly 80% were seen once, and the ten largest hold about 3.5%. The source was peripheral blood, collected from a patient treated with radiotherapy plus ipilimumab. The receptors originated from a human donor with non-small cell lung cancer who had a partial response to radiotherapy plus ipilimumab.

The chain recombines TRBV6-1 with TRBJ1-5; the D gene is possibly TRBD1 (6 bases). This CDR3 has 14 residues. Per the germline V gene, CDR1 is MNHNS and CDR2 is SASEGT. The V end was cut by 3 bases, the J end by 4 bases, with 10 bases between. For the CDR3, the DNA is TGTGCCAGCAGTGATAATACAGGGAATCAGCCCCAGCATTTT. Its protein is CASSDNTGNQPQHF.

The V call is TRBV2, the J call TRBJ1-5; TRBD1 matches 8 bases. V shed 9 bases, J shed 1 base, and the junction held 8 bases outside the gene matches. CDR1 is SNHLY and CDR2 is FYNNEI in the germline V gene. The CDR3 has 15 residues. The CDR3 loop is CARAAGGQSNQPQHF. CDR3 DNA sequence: TGTGCCAGGGCGGCAGGGGGCCAGAGCAATCAGCCCCAGCATTTT. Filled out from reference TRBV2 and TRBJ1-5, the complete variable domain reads EPEVTQTPSHQVTQMGQEVILRCVPISNHLYFYWYRQILGQKVEFLVSFYNNEISEKSEIFDDQFSVERPDGSNFTLKIRSTKLEDSAMYFCARAAGGQSNQPQHFGDGTRLSIL.

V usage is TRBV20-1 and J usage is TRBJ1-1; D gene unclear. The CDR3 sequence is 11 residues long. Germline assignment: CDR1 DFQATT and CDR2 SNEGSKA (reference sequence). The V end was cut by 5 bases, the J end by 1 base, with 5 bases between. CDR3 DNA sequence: TGCAGTGCTCGGGGGAACACTGAAGCTTTCTTT. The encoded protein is CSARGNTEAFF.

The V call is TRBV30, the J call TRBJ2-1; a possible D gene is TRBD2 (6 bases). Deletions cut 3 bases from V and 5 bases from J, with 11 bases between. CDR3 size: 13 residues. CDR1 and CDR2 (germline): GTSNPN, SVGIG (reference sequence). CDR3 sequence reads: CAWSGLNHNEQFF. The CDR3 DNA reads TGTGCCTGGAGCGGACTAAACCACAATGAGCAGTTCTTC.

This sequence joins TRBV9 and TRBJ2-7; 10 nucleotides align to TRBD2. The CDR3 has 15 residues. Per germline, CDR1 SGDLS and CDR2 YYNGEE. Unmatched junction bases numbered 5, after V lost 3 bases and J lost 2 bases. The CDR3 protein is CASSGSLAGAYEQYF. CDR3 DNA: TGTGCCAGCAGCGGCTCGCTAGCGGGGGCCTACGAGCAGTACTTC.

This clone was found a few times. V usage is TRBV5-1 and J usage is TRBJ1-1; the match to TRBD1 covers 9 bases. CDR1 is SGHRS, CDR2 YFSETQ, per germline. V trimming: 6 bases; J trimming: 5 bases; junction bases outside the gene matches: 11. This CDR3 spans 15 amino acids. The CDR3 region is CASTRDRGAGTEAFF. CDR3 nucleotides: TGCGCCAGCACCCGAGACAGGGGGGCAGGAACTGAAGCTTTCTTT.

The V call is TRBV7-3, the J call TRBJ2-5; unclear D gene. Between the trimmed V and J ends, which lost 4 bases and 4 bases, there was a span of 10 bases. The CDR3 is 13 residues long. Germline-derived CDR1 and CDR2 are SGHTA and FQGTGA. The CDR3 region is CASSSGPAETQYF. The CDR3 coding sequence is TGTGCCAGCAGCTCTGGCCCCGCAGAGACCCAGTACTTC.

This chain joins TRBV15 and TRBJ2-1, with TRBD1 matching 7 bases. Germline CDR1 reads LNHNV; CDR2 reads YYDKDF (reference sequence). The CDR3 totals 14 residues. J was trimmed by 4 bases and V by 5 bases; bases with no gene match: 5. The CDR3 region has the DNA TGTGCCACCAGCCCGAGACAGGGATACAATGAGCAGTTCTTC. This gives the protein CATSPRQGYNEQFF.

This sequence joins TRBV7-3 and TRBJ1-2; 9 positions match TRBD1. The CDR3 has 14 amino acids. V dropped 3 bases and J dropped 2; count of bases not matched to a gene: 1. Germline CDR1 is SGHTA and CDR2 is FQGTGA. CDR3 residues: CASSLGQGNYGYTF. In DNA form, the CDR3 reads TGTGCCAGCAGCTTGGGACAGGGAAACTATGGCTACACCTTC.

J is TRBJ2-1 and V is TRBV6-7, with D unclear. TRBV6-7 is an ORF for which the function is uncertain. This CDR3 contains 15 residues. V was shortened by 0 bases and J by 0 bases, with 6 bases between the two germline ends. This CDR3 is CASSYSSSSYNEQFF. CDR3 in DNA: TGTGCCAGCAGTTACTCGAGTAGCTCCTACAATGAGCAGTTCTTC.

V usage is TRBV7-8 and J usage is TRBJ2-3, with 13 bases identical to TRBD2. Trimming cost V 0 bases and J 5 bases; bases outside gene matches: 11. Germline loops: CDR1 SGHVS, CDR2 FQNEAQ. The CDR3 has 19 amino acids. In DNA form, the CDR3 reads TGTGCCAGCAGCTTAGCTGCCCTCCTACTAGCGGGAGGGCGAGATACGCAGTATTTT. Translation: CASSLAALLLAGGRDTQYF.

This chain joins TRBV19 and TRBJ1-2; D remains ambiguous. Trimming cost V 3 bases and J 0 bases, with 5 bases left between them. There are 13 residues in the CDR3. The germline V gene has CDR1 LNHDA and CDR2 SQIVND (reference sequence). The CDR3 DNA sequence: TGTGCCAGTAGTATCTCCCCTAACTATGGCTACACCTTC. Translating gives CASSISPNYGYTF.

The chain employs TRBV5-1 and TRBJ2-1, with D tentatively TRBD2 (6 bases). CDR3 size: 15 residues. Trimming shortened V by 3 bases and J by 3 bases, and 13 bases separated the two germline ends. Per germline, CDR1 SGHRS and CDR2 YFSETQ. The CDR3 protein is CASSSQTGDYNEQFF. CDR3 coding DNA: TGCGCCAGCAGCTCCCAGACGGGGGACTACAATGAGCAGTTCTTC.